The T cell receptor beta chain described here comes from a study of blood T cells in healthy people across ages. Study findings and constraints: In the absence of known donor CMV status, changes in expanded clonotypes were possibly confounded. Comparison with aged donors showed that long-lived donors had more naive CD4+ cells and higher diversity. Diversity of TCR beta per million T cells declined in a roughly linear way with age.

As to this clonotype: Its specificity is not known.

The trim removed 6 bases at V and 8 bases at J, leaving 13 bases unmatched. The CDR3 consists of 16 residues. Germline V gives CDR1 DFQATT, CDR2 SNEGSKA (reference sequence). Combining a sample-barcoded 5' primer with a J-beta primer mix, a second PCR ran for roughly 7 to 12 cycles. MiXCR was run by TCRdb on the 5' RACE reads, yielding one entry per CDR3 protein. The sample gives some 1,800,000 distinct CDR3 sequences, more than 35% of which show up once; more than 20% is in the top ten. This TCR was sampled from a human donor in good health. This chain joins TRBV20-1 and TRBJ2-1; the match to TRBD2 covers 13 bases. What was sequenced was blood. The CDR3 DNA is TGCAGTGCGATACTAGCGGGGGGGACACTCGTCTATGAGCAGTTCTTC. Translating it yields CSAILAGGTLVYEQFF.